The clone carrying this T cell receptor beta chain occurred once. This specimen belongs to a study of blood T cell repertoires in COVID-19. About the study: Both acute and convalescent COVID-19 samples were obtained from the United States, Italy and Spain. T cells, B-cell-depleted T cells, or PBMCs provided the cDNA or gDNA that served as material.

As handled by the study authors: How many nucleated cells were present was estimated from reference gene primer amplification. Sequencing used immunoSEQ multiplex PCR; TCRdb keeps in-frame clones, though not all of them. The V and J calls and clone size were taken over from that table, and D and trimming were inferred from the DNA. The data hold 130,000 or so clones, with around 88% observed a single time. The CDR3 contains 16 residues. With 0 bases clipped from V and 5 bases from J, the junction kept 8 bases outside the gene matches. Germline V CDR1 and CDR2: SGDLS, YYNGEE. The sample taken for sequencing was peripheral blood. The chain employs TRBV9 and TRBJ2-5; 9 bases map to TRBD2. The origin of this receptor is a woman aged 60-75 years with acute or convalescent COVID-19. CDR3 protein: CASSVATRGGAETQYF. The CDR3 DNA is TGTGCCAGCAGCGTAGCTACGCGGGGGGGCGCTGAGACCCAGTACTTC.